The next 15 T cell receptor beta chains were all read from a single sample in a study of blood T cell repertoires in COVID-19. Clones were sequenced by immunoSEQ multiplex PCR, and TCRdb holds only the in-frame ones, with some missing. The sample holds about 140,000 clones, around four fifths seen once. Specimen: PBMCs or T cells enriched from blood (not recorded which). Receptors originate from a man between 65 and 79 years old who had been exposed to COVID-19.

V is TRBV5-1 and J is TRBJ1-5; the D gene is possibly TRBD1 (5 bases). CDR1 SGHRS and CDR2 YFSETQ come from the germline V gene. The CDR3 extends over 16 amino acids. Trimming stripped 2 bases from V and 6 bases from J, with 18 bases between. CDR3 nucleotide sequence: TGCGCCAGCAGCTTTTTCCAATCCGGGACTCTTCAGCCCCAGCATTTT. Its protein is CASSFFQSGTLQPQHF.

V and J are TRBV25-1 and TRBJ2-7; D is possibly TRBD2 (5 bases). Germline-derived CDR1 and CDR2 are MGHDK and SYGVNS. CDR3 length equals 12 residues. V was clipped by 5 bases and J by 7 bases, with 12 bases between them. Written as DNA, the CDR3 is TGTGCCAGCAGTCGTGAGGGCCTGGAGCAGTACTTC. Its protein is CASSREGLEQYF.

This chain uses TRBV6-2 or TRBV6-3 with TRBJ2-1, with 9 bases matching TRBD1. V lost 5 bases, J lost 8 bases, and 10 bases stayed unmatched. The CDR3 is made up of 15 amino acids. Looked up from germline, CDR1 is MNHEY and CDR2 is SVGEGT. In DNA, the CDR3 is TGTGCCAGCAGTACGGGGGACAGGGAAATTGATGAGCAGTTCTTC. Amino acids: CASSTGDREIDEQFF.

V and J are TRBV7-8 and TRBJ1-4, with 7 bases identical to TRBD1. V shed 8 bases, J shed 3 bases, and the junction held 6 bases outside the gene matches. Per germline, CDR1 SGHVS and CDR2 FQNEAQ. The CDR3 is 14 amino acids. In DNA form, the CDR3 reads TGTGCCAGCGGCCGGGACAGCCCTAATGAAAAACTGTTTTTT. Translated, it gives CASGRDSPNEKLFF.

The sample holds one count of this clone. The J gene is TRBJ2-3, the V gene TRBV29-1, with TRBD2 matching 7 bases. V shed 7 bases and J 1 base; nucleotides not matched to a gene: 8. Germline CDR1 and CDR2: SQVTM and ANQGSEA. The CDR3 totals 14 residues. As DNA, the CDR3 is TGCAGCGCCCTCCGAAGCGGGGGCACAGATACGCAGTATTTT. It is translated as CSALRSGGTDTQYF.

The CDR3 DNA sequence: TGTGCCAGCAGCAGGGGTAGGAATGAGCAGTTCTTC. It specifies CASSRGRNEQFF. The J gene is TRBJ2-1, the V gene TRBV6-5; D may be TRBD1 (6 bases). Germline V gene data show CDR1 as MNHEY and CDR2 as SVGAGI. This CDR3 contains 12 residues. Trimming took 6 bases from V and 7 from J, leaving 10 bases between them.

This clone has just a few counts. This chain connects TRBV19 to TRBJ2-1, with TRBD2 matching over 7 bases. The CDR3 covers 15 residues. Germline V lookup: CDR1 LNHDA, CDR2 SQIVND (reference sequence). Trimming at V came to 9 bases and at J to 2 bases, leaving 10 bases not matched to a gene. CDR3 nucleotide sequence: TGTGCCAGCACCGGGGGGAGTTTGCCCTACAATGAGCAGTTCTTC. It yields the protein CASTGGSLPYNEQFF.

This clone was detected only once. The chain links TRBV5-1 to TRBJ2-7, with TRBD1 identical over 7 bases. Trimming at V came to 4 bases and at J to 6 bases, leaving 19 bases not matched to a gene. Per the germline V gene, CDR1 is SGHRS and CDR2 is YFSETQ. The CDR3 covers 17 residues. CDR3 protein: CASSPDVVGPGGREQYF. CDR3 coding DNA: TGCGCCAGCAGCCCAGACGTAGTAGGCCCAGGGGGTCGCGAGCAGTACTTC. Based on the CDR3 plus reference TRBV5-1 and TRBJ2-7, the full variable domain is KAGVTQTPRYLIKTRGQQVTLSCSPISGHRSVSWYQQTPGQGLQFLFEYFSETQRNKGNFPGRFSGRQFSNSRSEMNVSTLELGDSALYLCASSPDVVGPGGREQYFGPGTRLTVT.

The chain is built from TRBV4-3 and TRBJ1-2; 7 nucleotides match TRBD1. This CDR3 has 15 amino acids. With 0 bases clipped from V and 5 bases from J, the junction kept 6 bases outside the gene matches. Looked up from germline, CDR1 is LGHNA and CDR2 is YSLEER. CDR3 DNA: TGCGCCAGCAGCCAAGATCCGCAGGGGGATTATGGCTACACCTTC. Translating gives CASSQDPQGDYGYTF.

The rearrangement joins TRBV6-5 to TRBJ2-7, with TRBD1 matching 7 bases. Unmatched junction bases numbered 5, after V lost 6 bases and J lost 0 bases. Germline V lookup: CDR1 MNHEY, CDR2 SVGAGI. The CDR3 is 14 amino acids. The CDR3 coding sequence is TGTGCCAGCAGCTCGGGACAGAACTCCTACGAGCAGTACTTC. Translated: CASSSGQNSYEQYF.

The gene calls are TRBV19 and TRBJ1-5, with 9 bases lining up with TRBD1. With V trimmed by 8 bases and J by 0 bases, 8 bases remained unmatched. The CDR3 length is 16 residues. The V gene's germline CDR1 is LNHDA and CDR2 SQIVND (reference sequence). The CDR3 reads CASSLDRGYSNQPQHF. CDR3 in DNA: TGTGCCAGTTCCCTGGACAGGGGCTATAGCAATCAGCCCCAGCATTTT.

This CDR3 is CASSSGQASNQPQHF. Written as DNA, the CDR3 is TGTGCCAGCAGTAGCGGACAGGCGAGCAATCAGCCCCAGCATTTT. V and J are TRBV6-5 and TRBJ1-5; TRBD1 agrees at 7 bases. J gave up 1 base and V 5 bases, and 5 bases lay outside the gene matches. The CDR3 is 15 amino acids. Germline V gene data show CDR1 as MNHEY and CDR2 as SVGAGI.

The chain has TRBV19 and TRBJ1-5; D is undetermined. The length of the CDR3 is 14 residues. CDR1 and CDR2 from the germline V gene are LNHDA and SQIVND (reference sequence). Trimming pared 1 base from V and 7 bases from J, leaving 11 bases between. CDR3 protein: CASSIAGNGQPQHF. The CDR3 DNA is TGTGCCAGTAGTATAGCTGGTAACGGGCAGCCCCAGCATTTT.

The chain carries TRBV5-1 and TRBJ2-7, with 9 nucleotides matching TRBD1. V shed 3 bases, J shed 5 bases, and the junction held 6 bases outside the gene matches. Per germline, CDR1 SGHRS and CDR2 YFSETQ. This CDR3 region has 14 residues. The chain's CDR3 is CASSSDRGSDEQYF. The CDR3 nucleotides read TGCGCCAGCAGCTCGGACAGGGGTAGCGACGAGCAGTACTTC. The variable domain in full, with the rest retrieved from reference TRBV5-1 and TRBJ2-7, is KAGVTQTPRYLIKTRGQQVTLSCSPISGHRSVSWYQQTPGQGLQFLFEYFSETQRNKGNFPGRFSGRQFSNSRSEMNVSTLELGDSALYLCASSSDRGSDEQYFGPGTRLTVT.

This clone occurred many times. V gene TRBV7-2 combines with J gene TRBJ1-5; D unresolved. The CDR3 has 13 residues. Trimming took 3 bases from V and 6 from J, leaving 9 bases between them. Germline CDR1 reads SGHTA; CDR2 reads FQGNSA. This chain's CDR3 is CASSFERSQPQHF. Here the CDR3 DNA reads TGTGCCAGCAGCTTCGAACGGAGTCAGCCCCAGCATTTT.